This T cell receptor (beta chain) was identified in a study of T cell responses to AZD1222 COVID-19 vaccine. Study outcomes and limitations: Only a handful of people who got AZD1222 tested seropositive at baseline. Two doses of AZD1222 preceded a rise in Spike-specific TCR breadth and depth.

The germline V and J ends were trimmed by 8 bases and 11 bases, with 18 bases remaining between them. This CDR3 contains 12 residues. Germline V gene sequence: CDR1 SEHNR, CDR2 FQNEAQ (reference sequence). The method was immunoSEQ multiplex PCR; TCRdb's version includes in-frame clones alone and lacks a portion of them. Counted here are approximately 120,000 clones, around 90% occurring once; the ten biggest clones make up around 5%. Of note for this clone: The antigen remains unidentified.

The J gene is TRBJ1-1, the V gene TRBV7-9; D unclear. Sequencing used peripheral blood, obtained 28 days after the second AZD1222 dose. The origin of this receptor is an adult who received the AZD1222 COVID-19 vaccine. CDR3 nucleotides: TGTGCCAGCCAGCTTATCCGTTGGGAGGCTTTCTTT. Protein: CASQLIRWEAFF.